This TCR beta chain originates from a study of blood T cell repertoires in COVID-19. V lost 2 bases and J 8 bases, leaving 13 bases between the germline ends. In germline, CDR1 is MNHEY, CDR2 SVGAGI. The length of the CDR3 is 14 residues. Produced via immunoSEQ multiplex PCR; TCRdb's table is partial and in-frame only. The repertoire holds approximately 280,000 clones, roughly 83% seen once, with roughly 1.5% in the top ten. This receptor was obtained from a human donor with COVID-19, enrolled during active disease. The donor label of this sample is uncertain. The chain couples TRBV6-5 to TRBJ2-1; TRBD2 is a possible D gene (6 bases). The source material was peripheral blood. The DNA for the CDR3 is TGTGCCAGCAGTTACCTTGCGGGGAACGATGAGCAGTTCTTC. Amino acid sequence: CASSYLAGNDEQFF.